This T cell receptor beta chain derives from a study of vaccination and CD4 T cells after COVID-19. Study conclusions and caveats: No early post-infection timepoints were studied, and convalescent patients studied were relatively few.

Treatment denoted: approximately 11-day PBMC culture with coronavirus spike peptide pools or control peptides (ViraFEST assay). Those CD4+ T cells from the unexposed donor predate the COVID-19 pandemic (2011-2018). It was on days 3 and 7 that half the medium was replaced with fresh IL-2 medium. This clonotype showed up just a few times. Its antigen is still unknown. The Oncomine TCR Beta short-read assay generated sequence data from the DNA of cultured CD4+ T cells. The genomic DNA was obtained from cultured CD4+ T cells by extraction with the QIAamp micro DNA kit. TCRdb re-derived calls from the PCR reads in MiXCR, one entry per CDR3 protein. The sample holds some 10,000 distinct CDR3 sequences, roughly 35% seen once. The CDR3 totals 12 residues. The ends were cut back, 3 bases at V and 3 bases at J, with 9 bases in the middle. Germline V gives CDR1 DFQATT, CDR2 SNEGSKA (reference sequence).

Material: CD4+ T cells from blood, cultured in vitro. The clonotype originates from a human donor in good health. V usage is TRBV20-1 and J usage is TRBJ2-7, with D tentatively TRBD1 (7 bases). This CDR3 reads CSARQGGYEQYF. DNA for the CDR3: TGCAGTGCTAGGCAGGGGGGCTACGAGCAGTACTTC.